This record concerns one TCR beta chain sequence. The target antigen is unknown. The CDR3 contains 14 residues. V was shortened by 0 bases and J by 7 bases, with 10 bases between the two germline ends. Germline V gives CDR1 ENHRY, CDR2 SYGVKD. Sequencing of cultured CD4+ T cell DNA used the Oncomine TCR Beta short-read assay. One entry per CDR3 protein results from TCRdb running MiXCR on the PCR reads. The table includes roughly 7,500 distinct CDR3 sequences, 50% to 75% detected once. These data belong to a study of vaccination and CD4 T cells after COVID-19. Overall study context: Six males and four females constituted the convalescent cohort, two of whom were Hispanic.

Treatment denoted: approximately nine-day PBMC culture with coronavirus spike peptide pools or control peptides (ViraFEST assay). The receptor's source is a human donor who had recovered from COVID-19. The V gene is TRBV10-3, the J gene TRBJ2-4; possible D gene TRBD2, 6 bases. Source material: CD4+ T cells from blood, cultured in vitro. As DNA, the CDR3 is TGTGCCATCAGTGAGTCGATTGGAGGGAACATTCAGTACTTC. This gives the protein CAISESIGGNIQYF.